Listed here are 20 T cell receptor beta chains from one sample, sequenced in a study of blood T cell repertoires in COVID-19. Data came from immunoSEQ multiplex PCR; TCRdb stores just in-frame clones and leaves some out. The sample contains 250,000 to 400,000 clones, more than 90% of which appear only once. Sequencing was performed on PBMCs or T cells enriched from blood (not recorded which). The source of these receptors is a man aged 55 to 69 who had recovered from COVID-19.

The gene calls are TRBV3-1 (or the pseudogene TRBV3-2) and TRBJ2-7, with D tentatively TRBD2 (5 bases). Germline CDR1 reads LGHDT; CDR2 reads YNNKEL (reference sequence). Deletions cut 4 bases from V and 1 base from J, with 11 bases between. The CDR3 is 14 amino acids. CDR3 sequence (DNA): TGTGCCAGCAGCCTGGAGCGGAGTTCCTACGAGCAGTACTTC. The encoded protein is CASSLERSSYEQYF.

The gene calls are TRBV10-3 and TRBJ2-5, with D possibly TRBD2 on 6 matching bases. V gave up 3 bases and J gave up 7 bases, with 15 bases separating them. The CDR3 loop spans 14 amino acids. Germline V lookup: CDR1 ENHRY, CDR2 SYGVKD. The CDR3 is CAISDSSRRGTQYF. The CDR3 coding sequence is TGTGCCATCAGTGACAGCAGCAGGAGGGGGACCCAGTACTTC.

This rearrangement joins TRBV11-3 to TRBJ2-6; TRBD1 matches 8 bases. The germline CDR1 and CDR2 sequences are SGHNT and YENEEA. The CDR3 has 18 residues. Trimming cost V 3 bases and J 1 base; bases outside gene matches: 8. The CDR3 protein is CASSFRSGGWSGANVLTF. The CDR3, as DNA: TGTGCCAGCAGCTTCCGGTCAGGGGGCTGGTCTGGGGCCAACGTCCTGACTTTC.

V and J are TRBV19 and TRBJ2-1; 8 nucleotides match TRBD2. The CDR3 length is 16 residues. Germline V gene data show CDR1 as LNHDA and CDR2 as SQIVND (reference sequence). The trim removed 1 base at V and 9 bases at J, leaving 11 bases unmatched. Written as DNA, the CDR3 is TGTGCCAGTAGTATAGTGGGTAGCGGGACCCCCAGTGAGCAGTTCTTC. This codes for CASSIVGSGTPSEQFF.

The J gene is TRBJ2-7, the V gene TRBV11-2; 13 bases are shared with TRBD2. The V segment lost 2 bases and the J segment 2 bases; nucleotides outside the gene matches: 3. The CDR3 extends over 16 amino acids. Germline V CDR1 and CDR2: SGHAT, FQNNGV. The CDR3 region is CASSLSTSGRAYEQYF. The CDR3, as DNA: TGTGCCAGCAGCTTATCTACTAGCGGGAGGGCCTACGAGCAGTACTTC.

For the CDR3, the DNA is TGTGCCAGCAGCGCCACGGGGATGGGCACTGAAGCTTTCTTT. The encoded protein is CASSATGMGTEAFF. The V and J genes are TRBV7-9 and TRBJ1-1, with D unresolved. CDR1 is SEHNR, CDR2 FQNEAQ, per germline (reference sequence). The CDR3 runs 14 residues. V lost 5 bases and J 4 bases, leaving 14 bases between the germline ends.

The CDR3 region has the DNA TGTGCCATCAGTGGGGGCGGCGGGGAAGAGCAGTACTTC. It specifies CAISGGGGEEQYF. The chain is built from TRBV10-3 and TRBJ2-7; perhaps TRBD2 as D (6 bases). The germline V and J ends were trimmed by 4 bases and 7 bases, with 14 bases remaining between them. This CDR3 spans 13 amino acids. Germline lookup yields CDR1 ENHRY and CDR2 SYGVKD.

This clone was found a few times. The chain is built from TRBV3-1 (or the pseudogene TRBV3-2) and TRBJ1-3; 7 bases match TRBD1. The V and J ends lost 4 bases and 4 bases, in that order; junction bases with no gene match: 10. Germline V gene data show CDR1 as LGHDT and CDR2 as YNNKEL (reference sequence). This CDR3 has 16 amino acids. CDR3 sequence reads: CASSRQGRWAGNTIYF. The CDR3 nucleotides are TGTGCCAGCAGCCGACAGGGAAGATGGGCGGGAAACACCATATATTTT.

The V call is TRBV5-4, the J call TRBJ1-2; unclear D gene. Looked up from germline, CDR1 is SGHNT and CDR2 is YYREEE (reference sequence). V was clipped by 2 bases and J by 0 bases, with 11 bases between them. The CDR3 is made up of 15 amino acids. The chain's CDR3 is CASSFTPTANYGYTF. The CDR3 coding sequence is TGTGCCAGCAGCTTTACCCCTACGGCTAACTATGGCTACACCTTC.

V and J are TRBV4-3 and TRBJ1-2; D possibly corresponds to TRBD1 (5 bases). V lost 6 bases to trimming and J lost 8 bases, with 25 bases between them. Germline CDR1 is LGHNA and CDR2 is YSLEER. The CDR3 consists of 16 residues. The CDR3 region is CASRGRVGPLPQGYTF. The CDR3 nucleotides read TGCGCCAGCAGGGGTCGGGTGGGGCCTTTACCTCAAGGCTACACCTTC.

In regard to this clone: Other DNA variants within this sample encode the same CDR3. The rearrangement links TRBV19 to TRBJ2-6; the D gene is possibly TRBD1 (6 bases). The V end lost 5 bases, the J end lost 0 bases, and 11 bases lay between the germline ends. The CDR3 extends over 16 amino acids. From germline, CDR1 is LNHDA and CDR2 SQIVND (reference sequence). CDR3 region: CASSVTGNSGANVLTF. The CDR3 DNA reads as TGTGCCAGTAGTGTTACAGGGAACTCTGGGGCCAACGTCCTGACTTTC.

The rearrangement links TRBV5-6 to TRBJ2-1, with 7 bases identical to TRBD2. This CDR3 comprises 15 residues. The V gene end was trimmed by 6 bases and the J gene end by 0 bases; junction bases not matched to a gene: 6. CDR1 is SGHDT and CDR2 is YYEEEE in the germline V gene. CDR3 in DNA: TGTGCCAGCAAGAAAGGCGGGAGCTCCTACAATGAGCAGTTCTTC. Translation: CASKKGGSSYNEQFF.

V is TRBV11-3 and J is TRBJ2-1; TRBD2 aligns across 7 bases. Germline V lookup: CDR1 SGHNT, CDR2 YENEEA. The CDR3 is 15 amino acids. Losses at the gene ends were 5 bases for V and 4 bases for J; bases not matched to a gene: 8. The CDR3 sequence is CASSRAGDRYNEQFF. In DNA form, the CDR3 reads TGTGCCAGCAGCCGGGCGGGGGACCGGTACAATGAGCAGTTCTTC.

The chain uses TRBV23-1 and TRBJ1-2; 8 bases match TRBD1. TRBV23-1 is labeled an ORF, and its function is uncertain. The V and J ends lost 6 bases and 8 bases, in that order; junction bases with no gene match: 5. The CDR3 has 12 residues. The CDR3 loop reads CASRDREKGYTF. The CDR3 bases are TGCGCCAGCAGGGACAGGGAGAAGGGCTACACCTTC.

This chain uses TRBV7-2 with TRBJ2-7; D is unresolved. CDR3 length equals 13 residues. In germline, CDR1 is SGHTA, CDR2 FQGNSA. Trimming pared 4 bases from V and 6 bases from J, leaving 13 bases between. The CDR3: CASSSIEAVEQYF. The CDR3 DNA reads TGTGCCAGCAGCTCCATAGAGGCCGTCGAGCAGTACTTC.

The genes are TRBV5-1 and TRBJ2-1, with D possibly being TRBD2 (6 bases). This CDR3 region has 14 residues. V lost 4 bases and J 7 bases, leaving 15 bases between the germline ends. Germline CDR1 reads SGHRS; CDR2 reads YFSETQ. The DNA of the CDR3 is TGCGCCAGCAGCGGACTGACTAGTTTGAATGAGCAGTTCTTC. Translation gives CASSGLTSLNEQFF.

The rearrangement joins TRBV24-1 to TRBJ2-1, with D unresolved. The length of the CDR3 is 14 residues. The V end lost 0 bases, the J end lost 4 bases, and 6 bases lay between the germline ends. The V gene's germline CDR1 is KGHDR and CDR2 SFDVKD. In nucleotides, the CDR3 is TGTGCCACCAGTGATTTGGTGAGATACAATGAGCAGTTCTTC. This encodes CATSDLVRYNEQFF.

This clone showed up just a few times. The chain links TRBV7-2 to TRBJ1-5, with 7 nucleotides matching TRBD1. Germline CDR1 reads SGHTA; CDR2 reads FQGNSA. The CDR3 covers 17 residues. Losses at the gene ends were 4 bases for V and 7 bases for J; bases not matched to a gene: 16. The CDR3 spells CASSYQRTGAGRQPQHF. CDR3 sequence (DNA): TGTGCCAGCAGCTACCAACGTACAGGGGCGGGTAGGCAGCCCCAGCATTTT.

The V call is TRBV13, the J call TRBJ2-7; the match to TRBD2 covers 9 bases. The V and J ends lost 7 bases and 4 bases, in that order; junction bases with no gene match: 11. Germline CDR1 is PRHDT and CDR2 is FYEKMQ (reference sequence). The CDR3 has 15 amino acids. As DNA, the CDR3 is TGTGCCAGCACCCTGTTTGTTAGCGGGGGATACGAGCAGTACTTC. This translates into CASTLFVSGGYEQYF.

The rearrangement uses TRBV9 and TRBJ1-5; 9 bases align to TRBD1. The J segment lost 0 bases and the V segment lost 7 bases, leaving 2 bases of the junction unmatched. This CDR3 is built from 14 residues. CDR1 and CDR2 from the germline V gene are SGDLS and YYNGEE. The DNA for the CDR3 is TGTGCCAGCGGACAGGGGTTTAGCAATCAGCCCCAGCATTTT. It codes for CASGQGFSNQPQHF.